One and the same sample provided the 32 T cell receptor beta chains below, sequenced in a study of follicular helper T cells after annual influenza vaccination. Time point in this sample: 2015-2016 season, 7 days after influenza vaccination. TCRdb's copy holds only in-frame clones and misses some; the assay was immunoSEQ multiplex PCR. The repertoire has about 6,800 clones, 80% to 85% of them found once; the top ten carry around 0.6%. Sequences were derived from CXCR5- memory CD4+ T cells sorted from blood, sampled 7 days after influenza vaccination. The origin of the receptors is an adult who received the influenza vaccine.

This clone has only a few counts. The chain uses TRBV6-1 and TRBJ1-6, with unresolved D. Trimming removed 3 bases at V and 4 bases at J, with 10 bases between. The CDR3 is 15 amino acids. CDR1 is MNHNS, CDR2 SASEGT, per germline. Here the CDR3 DNA reads TGTGCCAGCAGTGACAAGCCAGATTATAATTCACCCCTCCACTTT. Encoded protein: CASSDKPDYNSPLHF.

This clone was detected a few times. V and J are TRBV11-2 and TRBJ2-2; D gene uncertain. Germline CDR1 and CDR2: SGHAT and FQNNGV. Trimming stripped 0 bases from V and 6 bases from J, with 5 bases between. This CDR3 has 13 residues. This CDR3 is CASSLEFSGELFF. CDR3 nucleotides: TGTGCCAGCAGCTTAGAATTCTCCGGGGAGCTGTTTTTT.

The chain recombines TRBV11-3 with TRBJ2-3; tentative D call: TRBD2 (5 bases). The length of the CDR3 is 15 residues. Germline V gives CDR1 SGHNT, CDR2 YENEEA. The V end lost 1 base, the J end lost 0 bases, and 8 bases lay between the germline ends. Written as DNA, the CDR3 is TGTGCCAGCAGCTTAGGCGGGTCTAGCACAGATACGCAGTATTTT. Residues: CASSLGGSSTDTQYF.

The V gene is TRBV5-4, the J gene TRBJ2-5; D uncertain. The CDR3 runs 14 residues. Looked up from germline, CDR1 is SGHNT and CDR2 is YYREEE (reference sequence). V was clipped by 0 bases and J by 1 base, with 7 bases between them. The CDR3 coding sequence is TGTGCCAGCAGCTTGGCTGGCGTCCAAGAGACCCAGTACTTC. It encodes CASSLAGVQETQYF. Drawing the rest from reference TRBV5-4 and TRBJ2-5, the complete variable domain is ETGVTQSPTHLIKTRGQQVTLRCSSQSGHNTVSWYQQALGQGPQFIFQYYREEENGRGNFPPRFSGLQFPNYSSELNVNALELDDSALYLCASSLAGVQETQYFGPGTRLLVL.

The chain recombines TRBV7-8 with TRBJ2-3; D is perhaps TRBD2 (5 bases). The CDR3 covers 15 residues. The V end lost 1 base, the J end lost 6 bases, and 14 bases lay between the germline ends. Germline V gives CDR1 SGHVS, CDR2 FQNEAQ. Here the CDR3 DNA reads TGTGCCAGCAGCTTAGATTCCCGAGGAGGTGATACGCAGTATTTT. This encodes CASSLDSRGGDTQYF.

The rearrangement uses TRBV23-1 and TRBJ1-3, with 7 bases identical to TRBD1. TRBV23-1 qualifies as an ORF whose function is uncertain. Trimming removed 4 bases from V and 3 bases from J; junction bases left unmatched: 12. The CDR3 extends over 17 amino acids. The CDR3 DNA is TGCGCCAGCAGTCCCCCCCCAGACAGGGAAGGTGGAAACACCATATATTTT. Amino acid sequence: CASSPPPDREGGNTIYF.

This clone appeared once. The chain combines TRBV5-1 with TRBJ1-2; 11 nucleotides match TRBD1. The CDR3 consists of 15 residues. The germline V gene has CDR1 SGHRS and CDR2 YFSETQ. Trimming took 0 bases from V and 6 from J; bases not matched to a gene: 4. CDR3 sequence: CASSLASDRGHGYTF. CDR3 in DNA: TGCGCCAGCAGCTTGGCCTCGGACAGGGGGCATGGCTACACCTTC.

Points on this clone: One end of the junction varies from germline; a read error may be responsible. The genes are TRBV4-2 and TRBJ2-1, with TRBD2 identical over 9 bases. CDR1 is LGHNA and CDR2 is YNFKEQ in the germline V gene. The CDR3 has 12 amino acids. CDR3 bases: TGTGCCAGCAGCCAAGATTCTAGCGGGATGATCTTC. Its translation is CASSQDSSGMIF.

The rearrangement joins TRBV6-5 to TRBJ1-2; no definite D call. The CDR3 length is 15 residues. The germline V gene has CDR1 MNHEY and CDR2 SVGAGI. V was trimmed by 5 bases and J by 0 bases, leaving 13 bases between them. The CDR3 here is CASSTSRASNYGYTF. CDR3 nucleotide sequence: TGTGCCAGCAGTACCTCACGGGCCTCTAACTATGGCTACACCTTC.

The chain joins TRBV6-1 to TRBJ2-5; D might be TRBD1 or TRBD2, each matching 6 bases. Germline CDR1 and CDR2: MNHNS and SASEGT. V lost 1 base, J lost 11 bases, and 14 bases lay in between. This CDR3 is built from 13 residues. The CDR3 spells CASSEGGALSQYF. In DNA form, the CDR3 reads TGTGCCAGCAGTGAAGGGGGGGCCCTCTCACAGTACTTC.

V usage is TRBV7-2 and J usage is TRBJ2-1, with 7 positions matching TRBD2. CDR3 length equals 16 residues. CDR1 is SGHTA and CDR2 is FQGNSA in the germline V gene. Losses at the gene ends were 5 bases for V and 4 bases for J; bases not matched to a gene: 11. As DNA, the CDR3 is TGTGCCAGCAGCGGGCGCCTAGCGGATTCTTACAATGAGCAGTTCTTC. This translates into CASSGRLADSYNEQFF.

This chain uses TRBV6-5 with TRBJ2-1; maybe TRBD2 (5 bases). CDR1 and CDR2 (germline): MNHEY, SVGAGI. CDR3 length equals 14 residues. Trimming took 9 bases from V and 1 from J, leaving 13 bases between them. The DNA of the CDR3 is TGTGCCAGTGCGGGCTTCGAATCCTACAATGAGCAGTTCTTC. This sequence encodes CASAGFESYNEQFF.

This chain joins TRBV2 and TRBJ2-3; maybe TRBD2 (6 bases). The CDR3 extends over 12 amino acids. The V gene lost 4 bases and the J gene lost 11 bases, with 13 bases spanning the gap. Germline CDR1 and CDR2: SNHLY and FYNNEI. The CDR3 protein is CASSVRREEQYF. CDR3 DNA sequence: TGTGCCAGCAGTGTGAGGAGGGAGGAGCAGTATTTT.

The chain is built from TRBV18 and TRBJ1-4; no definite D call. The germline gives CDR1 KGHSH, CDR2 LQKENI. The CDR3 runs to 13 residues. Trimming cost V 6 bases and J 8 bases, with 13 bases left between them. Written as DNA, the CDR3 is TGTGCCAGCTCCCCGGCGTCGGGGGAAAAACTGTTTTTT. This gives the protein CASSPASGEKLFF.

The chain links TRBV18 to TRBJ1-1, with 9 bases identical to TRBD1. The trim removed 4 bases at V and 3 bases at J, leaving 12 bases unmatched. Per germline, CDR1 KGHSH and CDR2 LQKENI. This CDR3 comprises 17 residues. The CDR3 spells CASSLRTGAGPDTEAFF. CDR3 in DNA: TGTGCCAGCTCACTAAGGACAGGGGCCGGTCCGGACACTGAAGCTTTCTTT.

This chain connects TRBV6-6 to TRBJ2-7; 11 bases line up with TRBD1. The CDR3 length is 15 residues. With 0 bases clipped from V and 2 bases from J, the junction kept 0 bases outside the gene matches. In germline, CDR1 is MNHNY, CDR2 SVGAGI (reference sequence). This chain's CDR3 is CASSYSGQGAYEQYF. The CDR3 DNA is TGTGCCAGCAGTTACTCGGGACAGGGGGCCTACGAGCAGTACTTC.

This clone occurred once. The rearrangement links TRBV11-2 to TRBJ1-5, with D possibly TRBD1 on 5 matching bases. This CDR3 comprises 16 residues. Germline loops: CDR1 SGHAT, CDR2 FQNNGV. With 5 bases removed from V and 5 bases from J, the gap between germline ends came to 19 bases. The DNA of the CDR3 is TGTGCCAGCAGCCCGTTGGGGGAGGGGAGGGATCAGCCCCAGCATTTT. It specifies CASSPLGEGRDQPQHF.

This chain joins TRBV5-4 and TRBJ2-2; 10 positions agree with TRBD1. V lost 4 bases to trimming and J lost 7 bases; unmatched junction nucleotides: 7. CDR3 size: 15 residues. Germline V gene data show CDR1 as SGHNT and CDR2 as YYREEE (reference sequence). The CDR3 protein is CASSPGTGAGGELFF. The CDR3 coding sequence is TGTGCCAGCAGCCCCGGGACAGGGGCCGGCGGGGAGCTGTTTTTT.

J is TRBJ2-5 and V is TRBV6-1; no firm D call. This CDR3 contains 14 residues. Deletions cut 3 bases from V and 5 bases from J, with 13 bases between. Germline V gives CDR1 MNHNS, CDR2 SASEGT. The DNA of the CDR3 is TGTGCCAGCAGTGAGTCGGGCGTAGGGGAGACCCAGTACTTC. Translated: CASSESGVGETQYF.

The chain links TRBV5-1 to TRBJ2-1; D perhaps matches TRBD2 (7 bases). Germline loops: CDR1 SGHRS, CDR2 YFSETQ. This CDR3 has 14 amino acids. Trimming shortened V by 2 bases and J by 6 bases, and 12 bases separated the two germline ends. The CDR3 coding sequence is TGCGCCAGCAGCTTAGTGGGAGGGGGCAATGAGCAGTTCTTC. Encoded protein: CASSLVGGGNEQFF.

The CDR3 is CASRGREVGGETQYF. CDR3 DNA sequence: TGTGCCAGCAGGGGGCGGGAGGTTGGCGGGGAGACCCAGTACTTC. The chain uses TRBV28 and TRBJ2-5, with 8 bases aligning to TRBD2. CDR1 is MDHEN and CDR2 is SYDVKM in the germline V gene. V gave up 6 bases and J gave up 5 bases; unmatched junction bases: 11. This CDR3 is built from 15 residues.

The chain has TRBV28 and TRBJ1-4; 7 nucleotides match TRBD1. Per germline, CDR1 MDHEN and CDR2 SYDVKM. V was pared by 0 bases and J by 3 bases, with 13 bases of the junction left unmatched. The CDR3 covers 19 residues. The CDR3 DNA follows: TGTGCCAGCAGTTTATGGGGCTACAGGGGAAAAGGCGCTAATGAAAAACTGTTTTTT. Translating it yields CASSLWGYRGKGANEKLFF.

This rearrangement joins TRBV7-2 to TRBJ2-1; D call uncertain. The V and J ends lost 1 base and 15 bases respectively, with 10 bases between them. Germline V gene data show CDR1 as SGHTA and CDR2 as FQGNSA. The CDR3 spans 11 residues. CDR3 DNA: TGTGCCAGCAGCTTAGGGGATATGCGGTTCTTC. Its protein is CASSLGDMRFF.

This clone has just one count. A junction end diverges from the germline sequence, so it may reflect a read error. This chain connects TRBV7-7 to TRBJ2-1; TRBD1 might be the D (6 bases). Germline V lookup: CDR1 SSHAT, CDR2 FNYEAQ (reference sequence). This CDR3 region has 11 residues. CDR3 amino acids: CASSSGDEQFF. The CDR3 DNA is TGTGCTAGCAGCTCAGGGGATGAGCAGTTCTTC.

V gene TRBV6-4 combines with J gene TRBJ2-2; perhaps TRBD1 as D (5 bases). The CDR3 consists of 14 residues. CDR1 MRHNA and CDR2 SNTAGT come from the germline V gene. V dropped 4 bases and J dropped 3 bases, with 9 bases sitting between them. The DNA of the CDR3 is TGTGCCAGCAGTGCAGGGTATGACACCGGGGAGCTGTTTTTT. Amino acids: CASSAGYDTGELFF.

The chain is built from TRBV11-2 and TRBJ1-2; tentative D call: TRBD1 (6 bases). With 5 bases removed from V and 7 bases from J, the gap between germline ends came to 17 bases. The CDR3 has 14 amino acids. In germline, CDR1 is SGHAT, CDR2 FQNNGV. CDR3 amino acids: CASSGRDIAGGYTF. DNA of the CDR3: TGTGCCAGCAGCGGAAGGGACATAGCGGGTGGCTACACCTTC.

The J gene is TRBJ1-1, the V gene TRBV5-1; no reliable D call. Between the trimmed V and J ends, which lost 4 bases and 2 bases, there was a span of 12 bases. This CDR3 has 14 amino acids. The germline V gene has CDR1 SGHRS and CDR2 YFSETQ. CDR3 in amino acids: CASSIQSSNTEAFF. CDR3 DNA sequence: TGCGCCAGCAGCATACAGAGCTCCAACACTGAAGCTTTCTTT.

V is TRBV6-5 and J is TRBJ2-7; 8 bases map to TRBD1. This CDR3 spans 16 amino acids. The J segment lost 5 bases and the V segment lost 3 bases, leaving 12 bases of the junction unmatched. Germline V gives CDR1 MNHEY, CDR2 SVGAGI. The DNA of the CDR3 is TGTGCCAGCAGTTATCAAGGACAGGGAGGTTGGGACGAGCAGTACTTC. Encoded protein: CASSYQGQGGWDEQYF.

This chain links TRBV15 with TRBJ2-7, with 9 bases aligning to TRBD1. V gave up 3 bases and J gave up 6 bases; unmatched junction bases: 3. The germline V gene has CDR1 LNHNV and CDR2 YYDKDF (reference sequence). There are 13 residues in the CDR3. Here the CDR3 reads CATSRDRGREQYF. The CDR3 DNA is TGTGCCACCAGCAGGGACAGGGGACGCGAGCAGTACTTC.

The chain carries TRBV9 and TRBJ2-2, with D maybe TRBD1 (6 bases). There are 15 residues in the CDR3. CDR1 and CDR2 (germline): SGDLS, YYNGEE. The V gene lost 0 bases and the J gene lost 4 bases, with 10 bases spanning the gap. Here the CDR3 reads CASSVGGRPTGELFF. The DNA of the CDR3 is TGTGCCAGCAGCGTAGGGGGGCGACCCACCGGGGAGCTGTTTTTT.

This clone was detected only a few times. The rearrangement joins TRBV6-6 to TRBJ1-5, with D possibly TRBD1 on 5 matching bases. Per germline, CDR1 MNHNY and CDR2 SVGAGI (reference sequence). This CDR3 is 16 amino acids long. The V gene lost 7 bases and the J gene lost 6 bases, with 22 bases spanning the gap. CDR3 bases: TGTGCCAGCAAAGCCTACTCCGGGACTTACTTTCAGCCCCAGCATTTT. Amino acids: CASKAYSGTYFQPQHF.

V is TRBV27 and J is TRBJ2-7, with TRBD1 matching over 9 bases. Trimming cost V 6 bases and J 6 bases; bases outside gene matches: 18. Per the germline V gene, CDR1 is MNHEY and CDR2 is SMNVEV (reference sequence). The CDR3 sequence is 17 residues long. The CDR3 coding sequence is TGTGCCAGCAGGATCACAGGGGGCCCGGCATGGGCCACCGAGCAGTACTTC. This encodes CASRITGGPAWATEQYF.